This T cell receptor beta chain was sequenced during a study of identifying expanded T cells in peripheral blood. General study findings and limits: Technical replicates showed roughly 1.2 changed clones; about two weeks about 16.4; four weeks 19.

In regard to this clone: Its target is unknown.

Data came from immunoSEQ multiplex PCR; TCRdb stores just in-frame clones and leaves some out. Among about 110,000 clones listed, 88% were seen once. There are 15 residues in the CDR3. Germline values: CDR1 MDHEN, CDR2 SYDVKM. Deletions cut 4 bases from V and 4 bases from J, with 11 bases between. Healthy donors had no documented immune events, such as infections, while sampled. The TCR was taken from a person aged 18 to 75 in good health. Specimen: blood. The rearrangement joins TRBV28 to TRBJ2-6; no clear D. Here the CDR3 DNA reads TGTGCCAGCAGTTCGCATAGAACCGGGGCCAACGTCCTGACTTTC. Its translation is CASSSHRTGANVLTF. The variable domain in full, completed from reference TRBV28 and TRBJ2-6, reads DVKVTQSSRYLVKRTGEKVFLECVQDMDHENMFWYRQDPGLGLRLIYFSYDVKMKEKGDIPEGYSVSREKKERFSLILESASTNQTSMYLCASSSHRTGANVLTFGAGSRLTVL.